The present entry profiles one TCR beta chain with its context. Its recognized antigen is unknown. No base-level quality is on record; no much larger clone is a single base apart. Looking up the germline V gene yields CDR1 LGHNA and CDR2 YNFKEQ. The junction shows trimming of 4 bases on V and 0 bases on J, and the gene matches do not reach 8 bases of it. The CDR3 measures 19 amino acids from cysteine to phenylalanine. Solely the CDR3 DNA is kept, with 57 bases framed from the first base. This specimen comes from a study of blood T cell repertoires in COVID-19 (dated by TCRdb to about 2020). For context, the study as a whole: The collaborator samples originated in the United States, Italy and Spain and spanned the acute and convalescent phases of COVID-19. The material from the prospective study consisted of cDNA or gDNA derived from T cells, B-cell-depleted T cells, or PBMCs. Subjects who had been exposed to COVID-19, were actively infected with it, or had recovered from it provided the deeply sampled blood TCRbeta repertoires that made up the dataset. The repertoires were released in a freely available public database intended as a resource for research on the immune response to SARS-CoV-2. The samples were drawn from the first 160 participants of the ongoing ImmuneRACE study and from some 1,300 subjects provided by 6 global collaborators. The sample metadata nearly always contained a de-identified subject ID, COVID-19 status, age in years and sex. HLA class I and class II types, where available, came from metadata supplied by the sample provider rather than from assay-based typing.

The collaborating institutions used their own protocols to collect whole blood in K2EDTA tubes. Collaborator samples were shipped for TCRbeta analysis as frozen whole blood, isolated PBMCs, or DNA extracted from either sample type. TCRbeta CDR3 regions were amplified from genomic DNA by means of the immunoSEQ Assay, a bias-controlled multiplex PCR. Processing in the source paper ran as follows. Nucleated cell counts per sample were estimated from amplification of reference gene primers within the assay. Sequence reads were collapsed and filtered to measure the absolute abundance of every unique TCRbeta CDR3 rearrangement. For each sample, productive Simpson clonality was calculated as the square root of Simpson's diversity index over productive rearrangements. TCRdb took over this immuneACCESS table, retaining in-frame rearrangements with V and J assigned. Such tables are incomplete; in checked studies, under half of the missing clones stem from an unresolved V gene, and the remainder is unexplained. From that table come the V and J calls and clone size; the DNA was used to work out D and trimming. This sample gives under 200,000 clones in total; more than 65% of them show up just once. Roughly 3% of the sample goes to the ten largest clones.

Summary of the overall study and its limitations: The quantity of clinical and demographic metadata differed by source and by participant and was supplied without curation.

The sequenced sample was peripheral blood. The chain employs TRBV4-2 and TRBJ2-1, and TRBD2 aligns with 14 junction nucleotides. This TCR derives from a human donor with acute or convalescent COVID-19. The donor label of this sample is uncertain. The nucleotide sequence reads as follows: TGTGCCAGCAGCCTCGGAAGGGGACTAGCGGGGGACTCCTACAATGAGCAGTTCTTC. It translates to CASSLGRGLAGDSYNEQFF.